The 3 T cell receptor beta chains reported below all come from one sample, sequenced in a study of neurological immune-mediated disorders. Specified time point: technical triplicate 3. Each CDR3 protein gets one entry after TCRdb re-called the 5' RACE reads with MiXCR. Of tens of thousands of distinct CDR3 sequences listed, around 16% are singletons. The material sequenced was CD4+ T cells from blood. All receptors come from a female donor with HTLV-1-associated myelopathy (HAM/TSP).

This clonotype was counted at least ten times. CDR3 sequence: CSAYRDYGYTF. The DNA for the CDR3 is TGCAGTGCTTACAGGGACTATGGCTACACCTTC. The chain combines TRBV20-1 with TRBJ1-2, with D perhaps TRBD1 (6 bases). CDR1 and CDR2 from the germline V gene are DFQATT and SNEGSKA (reference sequence). V gave up 5 bases and J gave up 3 bases, with 7 bases separating them. This CDR3 comprises 11 residues.

This clonotype has a count of ten or more. This chain links TRBV12-3 or TRBV12-4 with TRBJ2-7; 11 bases fit TRBD1. This CDR3 region has 15 residues. V shed 6 bases, J shed 6 bases, and the junction held 10 bases outside the gene matches. The CDR3 DNA reads as TGTGCCAGCAGACACCATCCGGACAGGGGGCCCGAGCAGTACTTC. Translation: CASRHHPDRGPEQYF.

This clonotype appeared many times. The chain combines TRBV18 with TRBJ2-6; D not resolved. Trimming took off 2 bases at V and 2 bases at J, with 4 bases between the two ends. The V gene's germline CDR1 is KGHSH and CDR2 LQKENI. The CDR3 extends over 14 amino acids. The CDR3 loop reads CASSPGAGANVLTF. The CDR3 nucleotides read TGTGCCAGCTCACCAGGAGCTGGGGCCAACGTCCTGACTTTC.